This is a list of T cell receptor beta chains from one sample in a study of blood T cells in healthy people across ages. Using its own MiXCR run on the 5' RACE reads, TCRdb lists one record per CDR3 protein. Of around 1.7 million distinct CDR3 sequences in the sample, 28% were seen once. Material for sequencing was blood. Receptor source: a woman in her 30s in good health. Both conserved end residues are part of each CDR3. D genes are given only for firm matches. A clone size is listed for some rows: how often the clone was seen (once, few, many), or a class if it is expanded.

CDR3 protein: CSATVAKNIQYF; CDR3 DNA: TGCAGTGCTACCGTAGCCAAAAACATTCAGTACTTC; clone size: many; D gene: NA; V gene: TRBV20-1; J gene: TRBJ2-4
CDR3 protein: CSTNRVNEQFF; CDR3 DNA: TGCAGTACCAACAGGGTCAATGAGCAGTTCTTC; clone size: few; D gene: NA; V gene: TRBV20-1; J gene: TRBJ2-1
CDR3 protein: CASSPSRFRVAGLYNGQFF; CDR3 DNA: TGTGCCAGCAGTCCCAGTAGATTCAGGGTTGCTGGCCTCTACAATGGGCAGTTCTTC; clone size: NA; D gene: NA; V gene: TRBV28; J gene: TRBJ2-1
CDR3 protein: CSASLAVPYEQYF; CDR3 DNA: TGCAGTGCTAGCCTAGCGGTACCCTACGAGCAGTACTTC; clone size: few; D gene: TRBD2; V gene: TRBV20-1; J gene: TRBJ2-7
CDR3 protein: CASSPPNRGGEKLFF; CDR3 DNA: TGTGCCAGCTCACCACCAAACAGGGGAGGTGAAAAACTGTTTTTT; clone size: few; D gene: TRBD1; V gene: TRBV18; J gene: TRBJ1-4
CDR3 protein: CASSLAKLSSGNTIYF; CDR3 DNA: TGTGCCAGCAGCTTGGCCAAACTGAGCTCTGGAAACACCATATATTTT; clone size: NA; D gene: NA; V gene: TRBV7-9; J gene: TRBJ1-3
CDR3 protein: CASSRTSGPGAQYF; CDR3 DNA: TGTGCCAGCAGCCGGACTAGCGGACCAGGGGCCCAGTACTTC; clone size: many; D gene: TRBD2; V gene: TRBV7-2; J gene: TRBJ2-5
CDR3 protein: CASRGVSSYEQYF; CDR3 DNA: TGCGCCAGCAGGGGGGTTAGCTCCTACGAGCAGTACTTC; clone size: few; D gene: NA; V gene: TRBV5-1; J gene: TRBJ2-7
CDR3 protein: CASSPWGNSYEQYF; CDR3 DNA: TGTGCCAGCAGCCCCTGGGGCAACTCCTACGAGCAGTACTTC; clone size: NA; D gene: NA; V gene: TRBV7-3; J gene: TRBJ2-7
CDR3 protein: CASSEAGTSEGGQYF; CDR3 DNA: TGTGCCAGCAGTGAAGCGGGGACTAGCGAAGGCGGGCAGTACTTC; clone size: NA; D gene: TRBD2; V gene: TRBV2; J gene: TRBJ2-7
CDR3 protein: CSVEGRGVEETQYF; CDR3 DNA: TGCAGCGTTGAGGGCAGGGGGGTCGAAGAGACCCAGTACTTC; clone size: few; D gene: NA; V gene: TRBV29-1; J gene: TRBJ2-5
CDR3 protein: CASRLLSRRTDTQYF; CDR3 DNA: TGTGCCAGCAGGCTTCTGTCTCGTCGTACAGATACGCAGTATTTT; clone size: many; D gene: NA; V gene: TRBV6-5; J gene: TRBJ2-3
CDR3 protein: CANSFRDSYEQYF; CDR3 DNA: TGTGCCAACAGCTTCCGGGACTCCTACGAGCAGTACTTC; clone size: NA; D gene: NA; V gene: TRBV7-9; J gene: TRBJ2-7
CDR3 protein: CASKGQHEQYF; CDR3 DNA: TGTGCCAGCAAGGGACAGCACGAGCAGTACTTC; clone size: NA; D gene: TRBD1; V gene: TRBV6-5; J gene: TRBJ2-7
CDR3 protein: CASSLAITGSEDTQYF; CDR3 DNA: TGTGCCAGCAGCTTGGCCATAACAGGCTCTGAAGATACGCAGTATTTT; clone size: few; D gene: NA; V gene: TRBV5-4; J gene: TRBJ2-3
CDR3 protein: CATSDPGTGGDSYNEQFF; CDR3 DNA: TGTGCCACCAGTGACCCCGGGACAGGGGGCGACTCCTACAATGAGCAGTTCTTC; clone size: NA; D gene: TRBD1; V gene: TRBV24-1; J gene: TRBJ2-1